The text below deals with one T cell receptor (beta chain). Original handling: Using reference gene primer amplification, nucleated cell counts were estimated. Profiled with immunoSEQ multiplex PCR; TCRdb holds only in-frame clones, not every one. V and J calls and clone size are given by that table; D and trimming were obtained from the DNA. Of tens of thousands of clones listed, 80% to 90% are singletons. The ends lost 6 bases at V and 5 bases at J; junction bases unmatched: 8. Germline assignment: CDR1 MNHEY and CDR2 SMNVEV (reference sequence). This CDR3 is built from 15 residues. This entry belongs to a study of blood T cell repertoires in COVID-19. Study summary: Researchers got acute and convalescent COVID-19 samples from the United States, Italy and Spain. From T cells, B-cell-depleted T cells, or PBMCs came the material, which was cDNA or gDNA.

This TCR came from a middle-aged man with acute or convalescent COVID-19. Sequenced material: peripheral blood. The chain has TRBV27 and TRBJ1-1, with TRBD1 matching over 11 bases. Here the CDR3 DNA reads TGTGCCAGCAGCTTTTCCGGGACAGGGGGGACTGAAGCTTTCTTT. Its translation is CASSFSGTGGTEAFF.